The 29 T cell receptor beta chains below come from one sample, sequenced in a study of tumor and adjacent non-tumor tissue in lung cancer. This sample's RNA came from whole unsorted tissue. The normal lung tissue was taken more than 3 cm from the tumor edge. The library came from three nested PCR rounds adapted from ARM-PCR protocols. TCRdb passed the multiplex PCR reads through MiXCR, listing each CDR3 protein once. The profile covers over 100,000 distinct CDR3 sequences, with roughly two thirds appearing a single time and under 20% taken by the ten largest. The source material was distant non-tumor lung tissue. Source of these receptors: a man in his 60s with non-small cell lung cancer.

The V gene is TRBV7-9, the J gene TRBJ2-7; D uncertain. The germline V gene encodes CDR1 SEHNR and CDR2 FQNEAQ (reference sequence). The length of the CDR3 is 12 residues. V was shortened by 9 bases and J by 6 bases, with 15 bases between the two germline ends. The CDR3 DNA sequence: TGTGCCAGGAACTTAGGGCCCGGCGAGCAGTACTTC. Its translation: CARNLGPGEQYF.

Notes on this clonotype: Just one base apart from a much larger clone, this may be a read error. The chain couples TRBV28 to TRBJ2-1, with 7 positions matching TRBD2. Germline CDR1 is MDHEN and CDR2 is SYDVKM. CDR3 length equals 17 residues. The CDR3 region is CVSSLFAAGAPSNEQFF. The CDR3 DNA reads TGTGTCAGCAGTTTATTCGCTGCGGGAGCCCCATCCAATGAGCAGTTCTTC.

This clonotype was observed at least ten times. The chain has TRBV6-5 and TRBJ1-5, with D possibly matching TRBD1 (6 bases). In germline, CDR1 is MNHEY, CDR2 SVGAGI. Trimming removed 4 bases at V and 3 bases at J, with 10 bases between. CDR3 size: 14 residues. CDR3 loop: CASSLGQFNQPQHF. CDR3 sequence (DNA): TGTGCCAGCAGTTTAGGACAGTTCAATCAGCCCCAGCATTTT.

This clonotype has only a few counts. CDR3: CASSSGGRYEQYF. The CDR3 DNA reads TGTGCCAGCAGTTCAGGGGGTCGGTACGAGCAGTACTTC. The V gene is TRBV27, the J gene TRBJ2-7; 7 nucleotides match TRBD1. CDR3 size: 13 residues. The V and J ends lost 4 bases and 4 bases, in that order; junction bases with no gene match: 4. CDR1 MNHEY and CDR2 SMNVEV come from the germline V gene (reference sequence).

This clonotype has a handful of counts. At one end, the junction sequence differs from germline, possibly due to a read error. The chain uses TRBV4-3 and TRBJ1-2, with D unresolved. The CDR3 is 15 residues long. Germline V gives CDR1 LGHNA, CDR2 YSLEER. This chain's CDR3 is CTSSQDPGKPYSYTF. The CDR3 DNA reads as TGCACCAGCAGCCAAGATCCCGGGAAACCCTATAGCTACACCTTC.

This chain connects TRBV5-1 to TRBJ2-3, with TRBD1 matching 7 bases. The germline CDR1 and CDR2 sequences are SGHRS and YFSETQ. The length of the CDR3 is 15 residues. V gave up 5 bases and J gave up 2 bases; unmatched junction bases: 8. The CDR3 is CASRLTGSPTDTQYF. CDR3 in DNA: TGCGCCAGCAGGCTGACAGGGAGTCCCACAGATACGCAGTATTTT.

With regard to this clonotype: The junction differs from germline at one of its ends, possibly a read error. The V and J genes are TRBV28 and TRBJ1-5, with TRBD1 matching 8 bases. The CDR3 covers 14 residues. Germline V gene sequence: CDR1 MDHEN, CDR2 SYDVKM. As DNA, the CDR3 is TGTTCCAGCAGCTCCGGGACAGGCAATAAGCCCCAGCACTTT. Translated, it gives CSSSSGTGNKPQHF.

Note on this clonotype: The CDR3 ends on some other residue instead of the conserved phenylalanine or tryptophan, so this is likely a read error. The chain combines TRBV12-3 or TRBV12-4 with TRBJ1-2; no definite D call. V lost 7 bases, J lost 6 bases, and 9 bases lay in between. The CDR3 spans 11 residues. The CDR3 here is CASTLGDGYTY. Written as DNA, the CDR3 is TGTGCCAGCACCCTGGGAGATGGCTACACCTAC.

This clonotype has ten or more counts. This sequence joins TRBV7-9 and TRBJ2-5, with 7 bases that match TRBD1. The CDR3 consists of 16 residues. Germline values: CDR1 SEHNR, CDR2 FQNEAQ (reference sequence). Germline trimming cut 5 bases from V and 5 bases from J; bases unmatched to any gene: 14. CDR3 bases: TGTGCCAGCAGCCGAGGGACAGCTAAGGCCGCGGAGACCCAGTACTTC. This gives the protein CASSRGTAKAAETQYF.

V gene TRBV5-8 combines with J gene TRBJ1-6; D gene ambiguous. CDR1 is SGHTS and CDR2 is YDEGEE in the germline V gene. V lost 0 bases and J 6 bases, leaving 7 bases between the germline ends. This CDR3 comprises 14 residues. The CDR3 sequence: CASSLGRRNSPLHF. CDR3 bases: TGTGCCAGCAGCTTGGGCAGACGTAATTCACCCCTCCACTTT.

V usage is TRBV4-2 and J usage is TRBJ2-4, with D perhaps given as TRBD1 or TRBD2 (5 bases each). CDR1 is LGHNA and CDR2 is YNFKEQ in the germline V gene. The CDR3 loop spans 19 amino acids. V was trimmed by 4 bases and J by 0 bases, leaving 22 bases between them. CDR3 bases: TGTGCCAGCAGCCTAGCACAGGCTAGCAGATCGTTAGCCAAAAACATTCAGTACTTC. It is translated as CASSLAQASRSLAKNIQYF.

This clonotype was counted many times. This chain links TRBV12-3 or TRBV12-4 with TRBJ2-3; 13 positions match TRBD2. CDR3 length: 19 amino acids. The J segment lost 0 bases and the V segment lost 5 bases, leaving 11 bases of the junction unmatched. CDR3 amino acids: CASSHWTSGSSSSTDTQYF. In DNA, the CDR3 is TGTGCCAGCAGTCACTGGACTAGCGGGAGCTCCTCTAGCACAGATACGCAGTATTTT.

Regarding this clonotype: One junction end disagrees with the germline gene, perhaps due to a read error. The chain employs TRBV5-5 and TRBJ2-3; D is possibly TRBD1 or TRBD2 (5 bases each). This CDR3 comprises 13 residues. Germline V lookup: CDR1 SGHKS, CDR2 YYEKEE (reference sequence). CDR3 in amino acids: CASSLNNGATQCF. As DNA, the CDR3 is TGTGCCAGCAGCTTGAACAACGGGGCCACGCAATGTTTT.

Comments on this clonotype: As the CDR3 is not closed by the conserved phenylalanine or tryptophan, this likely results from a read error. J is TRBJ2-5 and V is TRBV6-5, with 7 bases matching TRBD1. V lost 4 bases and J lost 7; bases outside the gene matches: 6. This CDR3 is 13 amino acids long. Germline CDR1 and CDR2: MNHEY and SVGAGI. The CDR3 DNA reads TGTGCCAGCAGTTCCGACAGGGCGGGGACCCAGTACTCT. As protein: CASSSDRAGTQYS.

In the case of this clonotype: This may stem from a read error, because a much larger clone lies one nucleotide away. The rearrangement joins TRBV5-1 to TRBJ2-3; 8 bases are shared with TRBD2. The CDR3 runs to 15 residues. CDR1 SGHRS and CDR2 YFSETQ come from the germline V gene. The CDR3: CASSLSGGFTDTHYF. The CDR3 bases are TGCGCCAGCAGCTTGAGCGGGGGCTTCACAGATACGCACTATTTT.

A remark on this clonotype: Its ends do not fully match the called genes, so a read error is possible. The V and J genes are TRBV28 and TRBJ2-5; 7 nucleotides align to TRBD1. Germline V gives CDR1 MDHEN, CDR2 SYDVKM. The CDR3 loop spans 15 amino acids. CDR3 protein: CASNIQGTRQEIQYF. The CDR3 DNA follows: TGTGCCAGCAATATACAGGGGACACGGCAAGAGATCCAGTACTTC.

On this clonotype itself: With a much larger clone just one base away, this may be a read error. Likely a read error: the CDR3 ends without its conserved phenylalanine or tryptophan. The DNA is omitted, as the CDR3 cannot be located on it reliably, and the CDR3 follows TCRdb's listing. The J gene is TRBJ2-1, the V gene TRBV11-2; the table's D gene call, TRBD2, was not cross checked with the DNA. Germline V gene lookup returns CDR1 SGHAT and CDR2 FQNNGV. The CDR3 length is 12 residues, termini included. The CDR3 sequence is CASSLVRGGKFS.

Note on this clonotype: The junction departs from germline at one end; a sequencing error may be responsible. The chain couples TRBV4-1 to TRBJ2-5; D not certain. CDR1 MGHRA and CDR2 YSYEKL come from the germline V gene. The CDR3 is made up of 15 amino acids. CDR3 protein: CASNQDRAGQETQYF. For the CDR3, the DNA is TGCGCCAGCAACCAAGATCGGGCTGGGCAAGAGACCCAGTACTTC.

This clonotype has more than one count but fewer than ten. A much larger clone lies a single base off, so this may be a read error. The CDR3 here is CAGSPPLDYGYEQYF. CDR3 in DNA: TGTGCCGGCAGCCCCCCCCTAGATTATGGGTACGAGCAGTACTTC. The chain is built from TRBV6-5 and TRBJ2-7; D uncertain. The CDR3 consists of 15 residues. Germline V CDR1 and CDR2: MNHEY, SVGAGI.

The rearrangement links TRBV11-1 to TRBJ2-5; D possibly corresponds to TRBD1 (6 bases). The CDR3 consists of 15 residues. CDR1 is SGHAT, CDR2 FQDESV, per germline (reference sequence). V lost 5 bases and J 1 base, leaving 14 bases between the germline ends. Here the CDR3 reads CASSEDRLGQETQYF. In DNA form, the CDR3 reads TGTGCCAGCAGCGAAGACAGGTTGGGCCAAGAGACCCAGTACTTC.

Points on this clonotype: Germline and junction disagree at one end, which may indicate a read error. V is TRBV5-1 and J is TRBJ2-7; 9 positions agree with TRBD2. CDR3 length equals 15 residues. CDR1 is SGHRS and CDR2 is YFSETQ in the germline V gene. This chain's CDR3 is CANSTGTSRSYEQYF. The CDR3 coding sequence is TGCGCCAACAGCACGGGGACTAGCAGGAGCTACGAGCAGTACTTC.

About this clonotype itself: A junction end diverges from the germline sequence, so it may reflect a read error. The CDR3 region is CSVARKAGGLVDTQYF. The CDR3 nucleotides are TGCAGCGTTGCTCGAAAGGCGGGAGGATTGGTAGATACTCAGTATTTT. The chain links TRBV29-1 to TRBJ2-3; 8 bases are shared with TRBD2. CDR3 length: 16 amino acids. Germline assignment: CDR1 SQVTM and CDR2 ANQGSEA.

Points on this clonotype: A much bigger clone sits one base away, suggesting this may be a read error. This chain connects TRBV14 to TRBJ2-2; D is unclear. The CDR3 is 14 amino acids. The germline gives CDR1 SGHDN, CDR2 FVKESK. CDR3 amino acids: CASGQAILTGELFF. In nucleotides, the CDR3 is TGTGCCAGCGGCCAAGCCATTCTCACCGGGGAGCTGTTTTTT.

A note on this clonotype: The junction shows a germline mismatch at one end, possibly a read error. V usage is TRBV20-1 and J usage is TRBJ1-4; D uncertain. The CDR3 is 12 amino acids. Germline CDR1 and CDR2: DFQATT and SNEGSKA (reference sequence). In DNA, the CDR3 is TGCAGTGCTACAGGTGCGCATGATAAACTGTTTTTT. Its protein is CSATGAHDKLFF.

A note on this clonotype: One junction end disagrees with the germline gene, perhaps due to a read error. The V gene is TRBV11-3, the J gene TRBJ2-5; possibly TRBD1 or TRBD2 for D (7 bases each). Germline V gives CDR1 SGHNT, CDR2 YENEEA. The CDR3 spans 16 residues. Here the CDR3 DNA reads TGTGCCAGCAGGTTAGAGAGCGGGACAGTCGAGGAGACCCAGTATTTC. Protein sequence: CASRLESGTVEETQYF.

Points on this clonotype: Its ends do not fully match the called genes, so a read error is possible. CDR3 protein: CANRLRGGSSIDTQYF. DNA for the CDR3: TGTGCCAACAGACTGAGGGGTGGATCTAGCATAGATACGCAGTATTTT. V usage is TRBV11-3 and J usage is TRBJ2-3; either TRBD1 or TRBD2 may supply D (5 bases each). CDR1 and CDR2 from the germline V gene are SGHNT and YENEEA. There are 16 residues in the CDR3.

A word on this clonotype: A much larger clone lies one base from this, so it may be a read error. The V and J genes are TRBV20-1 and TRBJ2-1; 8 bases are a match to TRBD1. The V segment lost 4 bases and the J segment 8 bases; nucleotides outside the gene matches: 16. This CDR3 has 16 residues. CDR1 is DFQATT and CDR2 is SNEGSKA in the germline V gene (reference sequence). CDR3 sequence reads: CSANLVRTGNNYEQFF. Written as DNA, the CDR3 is TGCAGTGCTAACCTCGTACGGACAGGGAATAACTATGAGCAGTTCTTC.

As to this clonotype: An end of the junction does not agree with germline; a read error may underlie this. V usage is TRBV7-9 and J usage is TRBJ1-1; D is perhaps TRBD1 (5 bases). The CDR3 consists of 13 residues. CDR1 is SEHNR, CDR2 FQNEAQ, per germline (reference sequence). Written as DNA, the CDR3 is TGTGCCAGCAGCTCACGACAGAACACTGAAGTTTTCTTT. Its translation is CASSSRQNTEVFF.

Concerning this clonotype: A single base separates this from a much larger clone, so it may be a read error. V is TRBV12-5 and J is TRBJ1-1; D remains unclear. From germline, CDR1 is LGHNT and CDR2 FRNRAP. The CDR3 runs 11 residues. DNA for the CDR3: TGTGCTACCTCACCTGCCACTGAAGCTATCTTT. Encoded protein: CATSPATEAIF.